The clone carrying this TCR beta chain was detected only a few times. The germline gene is not matched at one end of the junction; a read error may be the cause. This sample is drawn from a study of neurological immune-mediated disorders. MiXCR was run by TCRdb on the 5' RACE reads, yielding one entry per CDR3 protein. The sample carries tens of thousands of distinct CDR3 sequences, 5.2% recorded once. This CDR3 has 14 amino acids. Per germline, CDR1 SNHLY and CDR2 FYNNEI. The chain uses TRBV2 and TRBJ1-6, with no clear D. The TCR comes from a man younger than 35 with multiple sclerosis. Sample: PBMCs. The CDR3 here is CASRRPAYNSPLNF. The CDR3 nucleotides read TGTGCCAGCAGAAGGCCTGCCTATAATTCACCCCTCAACTTT.